This TCR beta chain was obtained from a study of cytomegalovirus exposure and HLA in healthy donors (dated by TCRdb to between 2016 and 2019). At the level of the whole study: An earlier analysis of some 550 of the donors reported 276 Gb of sequence data and some 120 million unique TCR beta sequences from about 200 million T cells. Donor age, sex, ethnicity and CMV serostatus were compiled alongside the repertoire data. The study used immunosequencing to profile the T cell repertoires of approximately 640 subjects and linked those repertoires to cytomegalovirus serostatus. A later genetic analysis used genome-wide SNP genotypes for about 65% of the roughly 700 donors, treating that subset as a discovery cohort. An earlier analysis of approximately 580 of the donors used high-throughput TCR beta sequencing to judge whether each TCR beta V gene segment behaved as functional or pseudogenic. A later analysis re-examined previously published TCR beta repertoires from over 500 donors and added high-resolution HLA genotyping to investigate patterns of TCR occurrence. Roughly 320 gigabases of sequencing data and approximately 91 million unique TCR sequences made up an early release that covered 500 to 700 HLA-typed donors. The study aimed to test whether signatures of past pathogen exposure could be identified by cataloging public T cell receptors. Along with the approximately 670-subject first cohort, a separate validation cohort of over 90 different subjects was used. Class I and class II HLA loci were covered by the typing at four-digit resolution. Rather than using new phenotypic data, the later analysis identified candidate immune exposures from TCR beta sequences and from how often those sequences occurred across donors. To predict cytomegalovirus infection status, the study combined high-throughput TCR immunosequencing, statistical association of individual TCRs with disease status, and machine learning. Typing coverage differed by locus: A, B, C, DRB1 and DQB1 were typed in about 620-640 donors, DQA1 in about 500, DPA1 in approximately 610, and DPB1 in 450 to 480. Every repertoire in the discovery cohort had been generated on one and the same sequencing platform. Among about 370 genotyped donors of the cohort, an average of around 240,000 unique TCR beta nucleotide sequences was sequenced per donor, of which 15% to 20% were non-productive. A handful of DR-DQ haplotypes were treated as single units for association and clustering because of strong linkage in the cohort. Of the roughly 390 genotyped donors, approximately 83% fell in the genetic ancestry cluster associated with self-reported Caucasian donors. What the study reported, not specific to this receptor: An association between a missense DCLRE1C variant and V-gene and J-gene trimming of TCR beta chains was found in a later genetic analysis and replicated in an independent cohort. For the cohort, immune exposure information was limited to CMV serostatus. A later analysis found that most CMV-associated TCR beta chains appeared HLA-restricted, with HLA associations seemingly driven largely by CMV exposure. Assigning TCR associations to individual alleles was difficult when HLA alleles, especially DR and DQ, strongly co-occurred. Because counts were too low, seventeen rarely observed V segments, including chromosome 9 orphons, were excluded from the earlier analysis of 587 of the donors. Linkage disequilibrium might explain the correlated functional status among segregating V segments, but an unknown experimental factor could not be excluded. Because HLA typing was unavailable for some donors at each locus, only the typed subset was used in association tests. In a later analysis, the rate of TCR association differed among HLA loci, with DRB1 alleles having the most associated TCRs and HLA-C alleles having the fewest. Some IMGT-functional V segments, including TRBV6-2 and TRBV6-3, could not be told apart with the 87-base-pair reads, so those segments were excluded. The authors suggested that the approach could potentially be extended to other disease states and immunological phenotypes. Compared with the 666-donor mean, donors in an Asian-associated ancestry cluster had fewer N-insertions in productive TCRs, according to a later genetic analysis. In a later analysis, several top co-occurrence clusters were reported to appear linked to parvovirus B19, influenza, CMV and Epstein-Barr virus. Roughly uniform sequencing depth across donors was assumed in presence/absence analyses, although this assumption may not hold. An earlier analysis of approximately 590 of the donors showed that most TCR beta V segments appeared in productive rearrangements either about 87% or about 30% of the time, which broadly matched IMGT annotations. At a false discovery rate of 0.05, a later analysis linked 15,000 to 20,000 TCR beta sequences to specific HLA alleles. In this cohort, only TCR beta chains were sequenced, and detectable features were limited by the absence of alpha or paired-chain data. A cluster of highly shared sequence variants was judged likely to represent a technical artifact of the sequencing pipeline. A later analysis found that HLA-associated TCR beta chains were more clonally expanded and had lower generation probabilities than equally common non-associated chains. Across donors, most TCR sequences were observed very rarely, whereas some public TCRs were present in many individuals. The classifier was reported to diagnose cytomegalovirus status with high specificity and sensitivity in both the original cohort and the validation cohort. The study listed approximately 160 TCR beta chains as associated with cytomegalovirus. A further reported finding was that TCR beta sequences accurately predicted the HLA-A and HLA-B alleles for most subjects in the first cohort. In vitro tests confirmed that a few of the cytomegalovirus-associated TCR beta chains recognize cytomegalovirus antigens.

This clone was observed a handful of times. Its antigen has not been determined. One base away there is no much larger clone; base qualities are not given. The cohort comprised fewer than 750 healthy bone marrow donors. Cohort members were all nominally healthy when sampled, although unrecorded immune exposures were likely present. The donor was CMV seropositive and was included in the group of 250 to 350 seropositive cohort members. A peripheral blood sample was provided by each donor, and peripheral blood mononuclear cells were used for TCR beta sequencing. The Qiagen DNeasy Blood Extraction Kit was used to extract genomic DNA from the blood cell samples. V is pared back by 8 bases and J by 6 bases, with 16 bases lying between the germline termini. There are 13 amino acids in the CDR3, from cysteine to phenylalanine inclusive. Of all the DNA, just the CDR3 is kept, 39 bases in frame from base 1. CDR1 LNHDA and CDR2 SQIVND were looked up in the germline V gene (reference sequence).

Libraries were built with the immunoSEQ multiplex PCR assay. The multiplex PCR relied on a mix of 60 forward primers for TCR Vbeta segments and 13 reverse primers for TCR Jbeta segments. The CDR3 region of rearranged TCR beta genes was amplified from genomic DNA with a multiplex PCR assay. The amplified TCR beta libraries were sequenced on the Illumina HiSeq System as 87-base-pair reads. The paper's data handling went like this. A later analysis counted approximately 76 million unique TCR beta chains across the 640 or so repertoires, and some 11 million of these chains were shared by at least two donors. Raw reads were error-corrected and collapsed into unique sequences by a nearest-neighbor algorithm in which closely related sequences were merged to remove PCR and sequencing errors. V, D and J gene segments were assigned by aligning CDR3 sequences to IMGT reference sequences. For a sequence to be retained, at least a six-nucleotide match to both a V gene segment and a J gene segment was required. A rearrangement counted as productive if the CDR3 had no stop codons and remained in frame with V and J, and every other rearrangement counted as non-productive. Following IMGT convention, CDR3 was defined as the stretch from the second conserved V-encoded cysteine to the conserved J-encoded phenylalanine. Sequences without an unambiguous match to a single V gene segment were excluded from the earlier analysis of 500 to 700 of the donors. An earlier analysis of around 600 of the donors classified V segments as functional when productive rearrangements were above 56.7% and as segregating when the standard deviation between donors was above 5%. To diagnose cytomegalovirus status from the catalog of TCR beta chain sequences, a statistical classification framework was built. A later analysis assigned V and J genes by comparing TCR nucleotide sequences with IMGT/GENE-DB human TR gene sequences. The TCRdist pipeline was used in a later analysis to assign CDR3 sequences and most-parsimonious VDJ recombination scenarios. In a later analysis, every TCR beta chain was defined by the combination of its CDR3 amino acid sequence and its V-gene family, and reads without a unique V-gene family were dropped. As a way to deal with suspected cross-contamination and a sequencing artifact, a later analysis dropped nearly 600 nucleotide sequences that were highly shared and had low generation probability. In a later analysis, a clonal expansion index for each public chain was calculated from normalized within-repertoire ranks of inferred template counts. In a later analysis, generation probabilities were computed using a VDJ recombination model fitted to out-of-frame rearrangements, and the results were checked against IGoR. Hypergeometric tests were used in a later analysis to score TCR-TCR, TCR-HLA and TCR-CMV co-occurrence, with a repertoire-size bias correction applied to the TCR pairs. In a later analysis, false discovery rates were estimated by permuting HLA or CMV assignments 20 times. A later analysis grouped co-occurring TCRs with DBSCAN, adding TCRdist sequence similarity when clustering within HLA-allele-positive subsets. Repertoires with fewer than 30,000 or more than 120,000 public chains, plus five repertoires with anomalous nucleotide sharing, were excluded from co-occurrence clustering. TCRdb took over this immuneACCESS table, retaining in-frame rearrangements with V and J assigned. Such tables are incomplete; in checked studies, under half of the missing clones stem from an unresolved V gene, and the remainder is unexplained. V and J calls and clone size come straight from that table; D and trimming were deduced from the DNA. This sample holds about 98,000 clones; about four fifths were observed only once. The ten largest clones represent 3.7% of the sample.

The sequenced sample consisted of PBMCs. The sequence was obtained from a female donor in good health and CMV-seropositive. This chain is built from TRBV19 and TRBJ1-2; a tentative D call is TRBD1 (5 bases match). The sequenced DNA: TGTGCCAGTTTCGGTCGTGGGACTGATGGCTACACCTTC. Translated, this gives CASFGRGTDGYTF.